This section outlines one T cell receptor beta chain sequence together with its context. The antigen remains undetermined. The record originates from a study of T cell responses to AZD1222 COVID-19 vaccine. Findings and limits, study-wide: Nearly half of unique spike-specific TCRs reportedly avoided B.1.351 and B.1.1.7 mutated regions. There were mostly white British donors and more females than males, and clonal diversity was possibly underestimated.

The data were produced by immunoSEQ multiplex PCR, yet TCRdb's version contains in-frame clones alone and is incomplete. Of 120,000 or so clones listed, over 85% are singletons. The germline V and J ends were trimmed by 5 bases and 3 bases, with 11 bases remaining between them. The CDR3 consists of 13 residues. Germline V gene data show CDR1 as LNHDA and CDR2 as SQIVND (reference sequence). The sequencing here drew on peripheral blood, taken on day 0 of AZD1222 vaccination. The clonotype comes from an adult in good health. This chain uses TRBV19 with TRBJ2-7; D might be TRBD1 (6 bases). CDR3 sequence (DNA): TGTGCCAGTAGTGCAATACAGGGCTACGAGCAGTACTTC. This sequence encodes CASSAIQGYEQYF.